The rows below give T cell receptor beta chains drawn from one sample of a study of blood T cell repertoires in COVID-19. Profiled with immunoSEQ multiplex PCR; TCRdb holds only in-frame clones, not every one. The sample lists approximately 76,000 clones, around 85% occurring once. Sequencing was carried out using peripheral blood. These receptors were obtained from a man aged 25 to 40 with acute or convalescent COVID-19. CDR3s include the opening cysteine and the closing phenylalanine or tryptophan. D genes are given only for firm matches. The size field is filled for only some rows; it gives once, few, many or a size class.

v_call	cdr3_length	j_call	d_call	clone_size	cdr3_nt	cdr3_aa
TRBV28	13	TRBJ2-3	-	-	TGTGCCAGCAGTTTGGGAGCTACAGATACGCAGTATTTT	CASSLGATDTQYF
TRBV9	14	TRBJ1-5	-	-	TGTGCCAGCAGCGTAGGGCCCCCGGGGCAGCCCCAGCATTTT	CASSVGPPGQPQHF
TRBV5-1	16	TRBJ2-1	TRBD2	-	TGCGCCAGCAGCCTTCCGACTAGCGGGATTTACAATGAGCAGTTCTTC	CASSLPTSGIYNEQFF
TRBV18	12	TRBJ2-7	-	-	TGTGCCAGCTCACGTCTTGTTATCGAGCAGTACTTC	CASSRLVIEQYF
TRBV30	12	TRBJ1-6	-	few	TGTGCCTGGAAGGATTATGGGACGGGGGACCACTTT	CAWKDYGTGDHF
TRBV7-9	12	TRBJ2-1	-	-	TGTGCCAGCAGCCCCGTGCGTAATGAGCAGTTCTTC	CASSPVRNEQFF
TRBV6-2/TRBV6-3	17	TRBJ2-1	-	few	TGTGCCAGCAGCCCCCGGGCAACAGGGAGCTCCTACAATGAGCAGTTCTTC	CASSPRATGSSYNEQFF
TRBV10-3	16	TRBJ2-3	-	-	TGTGCCATCAGTGAGGGGGTGAGGAGGGTCACAGATACGCAGTATTTT	CAISEGVRRVTDTQYF
TRBV6-5	15	TRBJ1-6	TRBD1	-	TGTGCCAGCAGACCGGGACAGGGGATTGGTTCACCCCTCCACTTT	CASRPGQGIGSPLHF
TRBV6-2/TRBV6-3	17	TRBJ2-3	-	-	TGTGCCAGCAGCCCTCCGGGTGGTAGTCCCGAAGCATATACGCAGTATTTT	CASSPPGGSPEAYTQYF
TRBV9	16	TRBJ2-2	TRBD2	-	TGTGCCAGCAGCGTAGCTACGGGGGGGCTCACCGGGGAGCTGTTTTTT	CASSVATGGLTGELFF
TRBV18	13	TRBJ1-4	-	-	TGTGCCAGCTCACAGGGGCAGGCTGAAAAACTGTTTTTT	CASSQGQAEKLFF
TRBV19	11	TRBJ2-7	-	-	TGTGCCAGCCGCGGTGGTCTCAGGCAGTACTTC	CASRGGLRQYF
TRBV4-2	14	TRBJ1-1	TRBD1	-	TGTGCCAGCAGCCAAGGCAGGGGGCGGTCTGAAGCTTTCTTT	CASSQGRGRSEAFF
TRBV9	16	TRBJ2-2	-	-	TGTGCCAGCAGCGTAAGTTCAGGAGGGATCGCCGGGGAGCTGTTTTTT	CASSVSSGGIAGELFF
TRBV5-1	15	TRBJ2-7	-	-	TGCGCCAGCCGACCGGGACTGACGAGCTCCTACGAGCAGTACTTC	CASRPGLTSSYEQYF
TRBV13	12	TRBJ2-7	TRBD2	once	TGTGCCAGCAGCTCAGCGGGAGATTCTAAGTACTTC	CASSSAGDSKYF
TRBV6-2/TRBV6-3	15	TRBJ2-1	TRBD1	once	TGTGCCAGCAGCCCTGCGGGACAGGGGGTGTTGGGGCAGTTCTTC	CASSPAGQGVLGQFF
TRBV10-3	13	TRBJ2-7	-	-	TGTGCCATCCCAACGGGATTGCGGTACGAGCAGTACTTC	CAIPTGLRYEQYF
TRBV9	14	TRBJ1-2	TRBD1	-	TGTGCCAGCAGGGGGACAGGGGGCTTCTATGGCTACACCTTC	CASRGTGGFYGYTF
TRBV3-1/TRBV3-2	12	TRBJ2-1	-	few	TGTGCCAGCAGCCATGGGGGGTGGGAGCAGTTCTTC	CASSHGGWEQFF
TRBV30	18	TRBJ1-6	TRBD1	-	TGTGCCTGGAGTGTACCCCTCGGGGGGACAGGGAATCATTCACCCCTCCACTTT	CAWSVPLGGTGNHSPLHF